These 25 T cell receptor beta chains share one sample of origin, sequenced in a study of OX40 agonist ivuxolimab in advanced cancers. Here immunoSEQ multiplex PCR was the method, and the copy in TCRdb shows in-frame clones only, minus some. The table shows roughly 100,000 clones, with almost 90% occurring only once. The specimen comprised CD4+ or CD8+ T cells sorted from blood, sampled in a trial of the OX40 agonist ivuxolimab. The receptors come from an adult with an advanced solid tumor such as melanoma, head and neck, liver or kidney cancer.

Details on this clone: As the CDR3 is not closed by the conserved phenylalanine or tryptophan, this likely results from a read error. The rearrangement uses TRBV5-1 and TRBJ1-5; D is perhaps TRBD1 (6 bases). Germline V gives CDR1 SGHRS, CDR2 YFSETQ. Trimming removed 8 bases from V and 10 bases from J, with 22 bases in between. CDR3 size: 14 residues. The chain's CDR3 is CASAPTGTGQPQHL. Written as DNA, the CDR3 is TGCGCCAGTGCACCGACAGGCACCGGTCAACCCCAGCATCTT.

DNA of the CDR3: TGTGCCAGCAGCTTAAGGACAGGGAGCGATCAGCCCCAGCATTTT. Encoded protein: CASSLRTGSDQPQHF. The J gene is TRBJ1-5, the V gene TRBV7-8; 8 nucleotides align to TRBD1. V gave up 2 bases and J gave up 5 bases; unmatched junction bases: 5. The CDR3 has 15 residues. The germline gives CDR1 SGHVS, CDR2 FQNEAQ.

The chain links TRBV25-1 to TRBJ1-5; no clear D. CDR3 length: 13 residues. Germline V gene sequence: CDR1 MGHDK, CDR2 SYGVNS. V was pared by 1 base and J by 2 bases, with 3 bases between. The CDR3 DNA reads TGTGCCAGCAGTGAATTTGGCAATCAGCCCCAGCATTTT. Protein product: CASSEFGNQPQHF.

The chain joins TRBV9 to TRBJ1-4; D is unclear. Germline values: CDR1 SGDLS, CDR2 YYNGEE. This CDR3 has 13 amino acids. V was clipped by 0 bases and J by 3 bases, with 3 bases between them. The CDR3 region has the DNA TGTGCCAGCAGCGTAGTTCCTAATGAAAAACTGTTTTTT. Translation: CASSVVPNEKLFF.

The CDR3 spells CAGVASRSYNEQFF. DNA for the CDR3: TGTGCTGGGGTTGCCTCGAGATCCTACAATGAGCAGTTCTTC. The V gene is TRBV6-5, the J gene TRBJ2-1; D remains ambiguous. Germline V CDR1 and CDR2: MNHEY, SVGAGI. The CDR3 totals 14 residues.

The chain joins TRBV30 to TRBJ1-1, with TRBD1 matching over 8 bases. Germline loops: CDR1 GTSNPN, CDR2 SVGIG (reference sequence). CDR3 length equals 15 residues. V lost 2 bases, J lost 10 bases, and 15 bases stayed unmatched. For the CDR3, the DNA is TGTGCCTGGAGTAGGTCCGGGACAGGACATTTTGGAGCTTTCTTT. Its protein is CAWSRSGTGHFGAFF.

The rearrangement links TRBV7-8 to TRBJ2-7; 7 bases are a match to TRBD1. V lost 5 bases, J lost 0 bases, and 7 bases stayed unmatched. The CDR3 has 15 residues. Germline loops: CDR1 SGHVS, CDR2 FQNEAQ. CDR3 sequence: CASSHRDSLSYEQYF. CDR3 bases: TGTGCCAGCAGCCACCGGGACAGCCTCTCCTACGAGCAGTACTTC.

The CDR3 loop reads CASSRGAGANVLTF. The CDR3 region has the DNA TGCGCCAGCAGTAGGGGGGCTGGGGCCAACGTCCTGACTTTC. V gene TRBV5-1 combines with J gene TRBJ2-6; D may correspond to TRBD1 or TRBD2 (6 bases each). Germline CDR1 SGHRS, CDR2 YFSETQ. The CDR3 contains 14 residues. V dropped 5 bases and J dropped 2 bases, with 8 bases sitting between them.

The chain combines TRBV6-4 with TRBJ1-1, with D unclear. V shed 4 bases and J shed 1 base, with 7 bases lying between them. The germline V gene has CDR1 MRHNA and CDR2 SNTAGT. The CDR3 is made up of 13 amino acids. CDR3 amino acids: CASSVRTNTEAFF. DNA for the CDR3: TGTGCCAGCAGTGTGCGGACGAACACTGAAGCTTTCTTT.

The chain links TRBV28 to TRBJ2-4, with no clear D. Per the germline V gene, CDR1 is MDHEN and CDR2 is SYDVKM. This CDR3 is 17 amino acids long. Trimming took 6 bases from V and 0 from J, leaving 18 bases between them. CDR3 coding DNA: TGTGCCAGCAGCGCCGTAACTCGAAGCAGAGCCAAAAACATTCAGTACTTC. This translates into CASSAVTRSRAKNIQYF.

V and J are TRBV6-6 and TRBJ2-5; 11 nucleotides match TRBD2. V gave up 6 bases and J gave up 2 bases; unmatched junction bases: 8. This CDR3 comprises 16 residues. CDR1 and CDR2 from the germline V gene are MNHNY and SVGAGI (reference sequence). The CDR3 sequence: CASRVPGLAEQETQYF. DNA of the CDR3: TGTGCCAGCAGGGTCCCGGGACTAGCGGAACAAGAGACCCAGTACTTC.

The chain links TRBV5-4 to TRBJ1-6; 7 bases line up with TRBD1. This CDR3 comprises 14 residues. Germline V CDR1 and CDR2: SGHNT, YYREEE (reference sequence). V gave up 4 bases and J gave up 8 bases; unmatched junction bases: 6. The CDR3 spells CASSMTGRDSPLHF. CDR3 bases: TGTGCCAGCAGCATGACAGGGAGGGATTCACCCCTCCACTTT.

Here the CDR3 reads CASSEAWNTEAFF. The CDR3 DNA follows: TGTGCCAGCAGTGAGGCTTGGAACACTGAAGCTTTCTTT. The chain couples TRBV6-1 to TRBJ1-1; no reliable D call. The CDR3 is made up of 13 amino acids. V was cut by 3 bases and J by 1 base, with 6 bases left in between. Germline CDR1 and CDR2: MNHNS and SASEGT.

The chain combines TRBV7-3 with TRBJ1-5; possible D gene TRBD1, 5 bases. The germline CDR1 and CDR2 sequences are SGHTA and FQGTGA. V lost 0 bases and J 2 bases, leaving 5 bases between the germline ends. The CDR3 is 14 residues long. CDR3 sequence: CASSLTGGNQPQHF. As DNA, the CDR3 is TGTGCCAGCAGCTTAACAGGGGGCAATCAGCCCCAGCATTTT.

This chain uses TRBV6-6 with TRBJ2-7; D may be TRBD1 (5 bases). There are 13 residues in the CDR3. In germline, CDR1 is MNHNY, CDR2 SVGAGI (reference sequence). The V end lost 2 bases, the J end lost 2 bases, and 7 bases lay between the germline ends. As DNA, the CDR3 is TGTGCCAGCAGTTACGACAGAGCCTACGAGCAGTACTTC. Its translation: CASSYDRAYEQYF.

The V gene is TRBV19, the J gene TRBJ1-1; D is unresolved. Germline V lookup: CDR1 LNHDA, CDR2 SQIVND (reference sequence). V was clipped by 7 bases and J by 4 bases, with 16 bases between them. The CDR3 contains 14 residues. CDR3 DNA: TGTGCCAGTACCCGCAACAGAGACCTCACTGAAGCTTTCTTT. Its translation is CASTRNRDLTEAFF.

The chain carries TRBV14 and TRBJ2-1, with TRBD2 matching over 8 bases. Germline loops: CDR1 SGHDN, CDR2 FVKESK. Germline trimming cut 8 bases from V and 8 bases from J; bases unmatched to any gene: 14. CDR3 length: 15 residues. DNA of the CDR3: TGTGCCAGCTCGTTCGGGCGGGGGGTAGTTGATGAGCAGTTCTTC. Protein: CASSFGRGVVDEQFF. The complete variable domain, with remaining parts taken from reference TRBV14 and TRBJ2-1, reads EAGVTQFPSHSVIEKGQTVTLRCDPISGHDNLYWYRRVMGKEIKFLLHFVKESKQDESGMPNNRFLAERTGGTYSTLKVQPAELEDSGVYFCASSFGRGVVDEQFFGPGTRLTVL.

The genes are TRBV7-9 and TRBJ2-1, with TRBD2 identical over 10 bases. The CDR3 has 17 amino acids. V was clipped by 4 bases and J by 5 bases; unmatched bases: 11. CDR1 is SEHNR and CDR2 is FQNEAQ in the germline V gene (reference sequence). In DNA, the CDR3 is TGTGCCAGCAGCTCGCTTCCACTAGCGGGGACCAACAATGAGCAGTTCTTC. This encodes CASSSLPLAGTNNEQFF.

A remark on this clone: Distinct nucleotide sequences in the sample also encode this CDR3. The rearrangement joins TRBV15 to TRBJ2-1; D is unclear. Germline assignment: CDR1 LNHNV and CDR2 YYDKDF (reference sequence). This CDR3 has 16 residues. V lost 1 base, J lost 10 bases, and 20 bases lay in between. The CDR3 loop is CATSRAGGPNIGEQFF. As DNA, the CDR3 is TGTGCCACCAGCAGAGCTGGTGGGCCCAACATCGGGGAGCAGTTCTTC.

The CDR3 nucleotides are TGTGCCAGCACCCCCGGGACAGGGTACGAAAAACTGTTTTTT. Translation gives CASTPGTGYEKLFF. V and J are TRBV7-2 and TRBJ1-4, with 9 nucleotides matching TRBD1. This CDR3 spans 14 amino acids. Germline loops: CDR1 SGHTA, CDR2 FQGNSA. The V and J ends lost 7 bases and 8 bases, in that order; junction bases with no gene match: 8.

The rearrangement uses TRBV21-1 and TRBJ1-4; TRBD1, the table's D call, lacks a check against the DNA. TRBV21-1 constitutes a pseudogene. The CDR3 runs 14 residues. CDR3 in DNA: TGTGCCAGCAGCCCGACAGGGGGCGATGAAAAACTGTTTTTT. Protein: CASSPTGGDEKLFF.

CDR3 amino acids: CASHQGADGYTF. CDR3 in DNA: TGTGCCAGTCATCAGGGGGCGGATGGCTACACCTTC. The V and J genes are TRBV19 and TRBJ1-2; 8 nucleotides align to TRBD1. This CDR3 region has 12 residues. After removal of 8 bases from V and 6 bases from J, the junction contained 5 bases not matched to a gene. Germline-derived CDR1 and CDR2 are LNHDA and SQIVND (reference sequence).

This chain connects TRBV5-1 to TRBJ1-2; TRBD1 matches 7 bases. This CDR3 is 14 amino acids long. From germline, CDR1 is SGHRS and CDR2 YFSETQ. J lost 7 bases, V lost 6 bases, and 12 bases had no gene match. CDR3 sequence (DNA): TGCGCCAGCACCGAGGGGGCAGTTAGAGGTGGCTACACCTTC. This translates into CASTEGAVRGGYTF.

As DNA, the CDR3 is TGTGCCAGCAGTTTAAAGGGGGCAGGGTATGGCTACACCTTC. As protein: CASSLKGAGYGYTF. The chain is built from TRBV27 and TRBJ1-2; 7 nucleotides line up with TRBD1. The CDR3 totals 14 residues. The V segment lost 2 bases and the J segment 5 bases; nucleotides outside the gene matches: 5. The germline V gene encodes CDR1 MNHEY and CDR2 SMNVEV (reference sequence).

This sequence joins TRBV19 and TRBJ1-4; maybe TRBD1 (5 bases). Germline V gene lookup returns CDR1 LNHDA and CDR2 SQIVND (reference sequence). Trimming cost V 0 bases and J 14 bases, with 10 bases left between them. The CDR3 has 12 residues. The CDR3 DNA reads TGTGCCAGTAGTATAGACGGGGGATCTCTGTTTTTT. Translation: CASSIDGGSLFF. The full variable domain, completed using reference TRBV19 and TRBJ1-4, is DGGITQSPKYLFRKEGQNVTLSCEQNLNHDAMYWYRQDPGQGLRLIYYSQIVNDFQKGDIAEGYSVSREKKESFPLTVTSAQKNPTAFYLCASSIDGGSLFFGSGTQLSVL.